This T cell receptor beta chain was documented in a study of T cell responses to AZD1222 COVID-19 vaccine. Findings and limits, study-wide: Reports indicate that nearly half of spike-specific TCRs are directed at unmutated variant regions. There were mostly white British donors and more females than males, and clonal diversity was possibly underestimated. Only a handful of people who got AZD1222 tested seropositive at baseline.

Trimming stripped 5 bases from V and 0 bases from J, with 7 bases between. The CDR3 spans 13 residues. Germline V lookup: CDR1 SGHTA, CDR2 FQGTGA. Concerning this clone itself: Its target is not known.

Using immunoSEQ multiplex PCR, the repertoire was profiled, and TCRdb retains in-frame clones only, with some absent. Among about 270,000 clones listed, approximately 94% were seen once. This receptor was taken from an adult who received the AZD1222 COVID-19 vaccine. The source material was peripheral blood, sampled 28 days after the second AZD1222 dose. This chain joins TRBV7-3 and TRBJ1-1; D gene uncertain. The CDR3 sequence: CASSPSLNTEAFF. The CDR3 coding sequence is TGTGCCAGCAGCCCCTCCTTGAACACTGAAGCTTTCTTT.